These 15 T cell receptor beta chains came from one sample sequenced in a study of T-cell memory formation after mild COVID-19. TCRdb reprocessed the 5' RACE reads with MiXCR, giving one entry per CDR3 protein. The sample records under 700,000 distinct CDR3 sequences, about a fifth being singletons. The specimen was PBMCs or a T cell subset sorted from them (not recorded which). The receptors originated from an adult woman who had mild COVID-19 (a few samples of this study predate the infection). Cell type and time point are not known.

The V gene is TRBV7-9, the J gene TRBJ2-5, with 7 bases fitting TRBD2. Germline CDR1 SEHNR, CDR2 FQNEAQ (reference sequence). The CDR3 is 13 residues long. The DNA of the CDR3 is TGTGCTTACTGGGACTACCGCAGAGAGACCCAGTACTTC. Translating gives CAYWDYRRETQYF.

This clonotype came up many times. The chain links TRBV6-1 to TRBJ1-1; D is unresolved. The CDR3 has 14 residues. V lost 10 bases and J 4 bases, leaving 19 bases between the germline ends. The V gene's germline CDR1 is MNHNS and CDR2 SASEGT. The CDR3 DNA reads TGTGCCACAACCGCAGTGGGGTCTGGCACTGAAGCTTTCTTT. It yields the protein CATTAVGSGTEAFF.

The chain has TRBV12-3 or TRBV12-4 and TRBJ1-5, with a weak D call TRBD1 (6 bases). Trimming removed 5 bases at V and 10 bases at J, with 18 bases between. This CDR3 comprises 14 residues. CDR3 DNA sequence: TGTGCCAGCAGTCCTACCCCGGGACACCAACCCCAGCATTTT. Translated, it gives CASSPTPGHQPQHF.

The gene calls are TRBV25-1 and TRBJ2-3; TRBD1 or TRBD2 may be the D gene (6 bases each). The CDR3 spans 15 residues. CDR1 is MGHDK, CDR2 SYGVNS, per germline. V was cut by 5 bases and J by 2 bases, with 14 bases left in between. The CDR3 nucleotides read TGTGCCAGCAGTTTTTCCGGGGGCCCCACAGATACGCAGTATTTT. Protein sequence: CASSFSGGPTDTQYF. The full variable domain, with the rest looked up from reference TRBV25-1 and TRBJ2-3, is EADIYQTPRYLVIGTGKKITLECSQTMGHDKMYWYQQDPGMELHLIHYSYGVNSTEKGDLSSESTVSRIRTEHFPLTLESARPSHTSQYLCASSFSGGPTDTQYFGPGTRLTVL.

V is TRBV7-8 and J is TRBJ2-5; 9 bases line up with TRBD1. J gave up 4 bases and V 1 base, and 4 bases lay outside the gene matches. This CDR3 spans 15 amino acids. Per the germline V gene, CDR1 is SGHVS and CDR2 is FQNEAQ. CDR3 nucleotides: TGTGCCAGCAGCTTAGTAAGGACAGGGGTAGAGACCCAGTACTTC. Residues: CASSLVRTGVETQYF.

This clonotype has at least ten counts. The chain recombines TRBV27 with TRBJ1-2; 7 positions match TRBD1. After removal of 3 bases from V and 4 bases from J, the junction contained 2 bases not matched to a gene. The CDR3 is 13 residues long. Per germline, CDR1 MNHEY and CDR2 SMNVEV (reference sequence). CDR3 loop: CASSLTGSYGYTF. CDR3 bases: TGTGCCAGCAGTTTGACAGGGAGCTATGGCTACACCTTC.

This clonotype turned up a few times. The rearrangement links TRBV9 to TRBJ2-7; no clear D. V dropped 2 bases and J dropped 3 bases, with 9 bases sitting between them. Germline loops: CDR1 SGDLS, CDR2 YYNGEE. This CDR3 is 13 amino acids long. The CDR3 loop is CASSVQINYEQYF. CDR3 nucleotides: TGTGCCAGCAGCGTTCAAATAAACTACGAGCAGTACTTC.

The chain links TRBV20-1 to TRBJ2-5; 10 bases line up with TRBD2. From germline, CDR1 is DFQATT and CDR2 SNEGSKA (reference sequence). This CDR3 spans 14 amino acids. V was pared by 6 bases and J by 2 bases, with 6 bases of the junction left unmatched. The CDR3 DNA reads as TGCAGTGCGATTAGCGGGGGGCCGCAAGAGACCCAGTACTTC. As protein: CSAISGGPQETQYF.

This clonotype appeared many times. The rearrangement links TRBV5-1 to TRBJ2-1, with unresolved D. The CDR3 consists of 14 residues. Germline V lookup: CDR1 SGHRS, CDR2 YFSETQ. Trimming took off 0 bases at V and 6 bases at J, with 10 bases between the two ends. CDR3 sequence: CASSLAPETNEQFF. The CDR3 coding sequence is TGCGCCAGCAGCTTGGCTCCAGAGACCAATGAGCAGTTCTTC.

This clonotype was seen many times. V and J are TRBV7-9 and TRBJ1-2; no reliable D call. Germline lookup yields CDR1 SEHNR and CDR2 FQNEAQ (reference sequence). The CDR3 contains 13 residues. V lost 0 bases and J 4 bases, leaving 6 bases between the germline ends. CDR3 protein: CASSLAGGYGYTF. The CDR3 coding sequence is TGTGCCAGCAGCTTAGCGGGCGGCTATGGCTACACCTTC.

This chain links TRBV21-1 with TRBJ2-3. TRBV21-1 represents a pseudogene. The CDR3 has 13 amino acids. CDR3 DNA sequence: TGTGCCAGCTGGAGTGACCCCACAGATACGCAGTATTTT. This translates into CASWSDPTDTQYF.

This chain links TRBV20-1 with TRBJ2-7; 7 nucleotides agree with TRBD2. This CDR3 is 16 amino acids long. Germline-derived CDR1 and CDR2 are DFQATT and SNEGSKA (reference sequence). Germline trimming cut 6 bases from V and 3 bases from J; bases unmatched to any gene: 17. The CDR3 DNA reads TGCAGTGCCCCTCTAGGTGCTAGCGGAGATTTCTACGAGCAGTACTTC. Translating it yields CSAPLGASGDFYEQYF.

A few counts support this clonotype. This chain joins TRBV3-1 and TRBJ2-1; D is perhaps TRBD2 (6 bases). Germline loops: CDR1 LGHDT, CDR2 YNNKEL (reference sequence). The CDR3 sequence is 16 residues long. V was cut by 0 bases and J by 5 bases, with 14 bases left in between. The CDR3 DNA follows: TGTGCCAGCAGCCAAGATCCTCAGACTAGTAACAATGAGCAGTTCTTC. It encodes CASSQDPQTSNNEQFF.

The chain uses TRBV21-1 and TRBJ2-1; TRBD2, the D gene given by the table, was not confirmed from the DNA. TRBV21-1 represents a pseudogene. This CDR3 has 16 residues. The CDR3 nucleotides are TGTGCCAGCACCGACCTCCGGGGGGAGGGATACAATGAGCAGTTCTTC. It translates to CASTDLRGEGYNEQFF.

This clonotype has more than one count but fewer than ten. This chain joins TRBV7-3 and TRBJ1-1; D perhaps matches TRBD1 (6 bases). The germline gives CDR1 SGHTA, CDR2 FQGTGA. Trimming took off 4 bases at V and 11 bases at J, with 11 bases between the two ends. The CDR3 extends over 11 amino acids. The CDR3 nucleotides read TGTGCCAGCAGCTCTGGACAGTTGGCTTTCTTT. Translation: CASSSGQLAFF.